The sequence of this T cell receptor (beta chain) was determined in a study of T cells after yellow fever vaccination. Background on the study: SMART-Seq v4 Ultra Low Input served to prepare low-cell-number fractions. Study results and limitations: The presence of abundant clonotypes contaminating from the bulk population was possible in FACS-sorted repertoires. Reappearing after the booster were most of the clones from primary vaccination (almost 97% CD4, 85% to 90% CD8).

This CDR3 contains 20 residues. CDR1 and CDR2 (germline): MDHEN, SYDVKM. J was trimmed by 4 bases and V by 1 base; bases with no gene match: 16. UMIs were added to TCR cDNA along with a universal primer site when it was made by 5'RACE template switching. TCRdb used MiXCR to reprocess the 5' RACE reads, holding one entry per CDR3 protein. The data contain about 630,000 distinct CDR3 sequences, more than 9% of them seen just once; the ten biggest clones take up 15%. Concerning this clonotype: Its antigen is unidentified.

This chain connects TRBV28 to TRBJ2-3; the match to TRBD2 covers 11 bases. This TCR was recovered from a man aged 25-45 years who received the YFV17D yellow fever vaccine. The sample consisted of PBMCs, taken on the day of the yellow fever booster vaccination. The CDR3, as DNA: TGTGCCAGCAGTTTATCCCTTGGGCTAGCGGGAGGAGGTGGCGCAGATACGCAGTATTTT. Its protein is CASSLSLGLAGGGGADTQYF.